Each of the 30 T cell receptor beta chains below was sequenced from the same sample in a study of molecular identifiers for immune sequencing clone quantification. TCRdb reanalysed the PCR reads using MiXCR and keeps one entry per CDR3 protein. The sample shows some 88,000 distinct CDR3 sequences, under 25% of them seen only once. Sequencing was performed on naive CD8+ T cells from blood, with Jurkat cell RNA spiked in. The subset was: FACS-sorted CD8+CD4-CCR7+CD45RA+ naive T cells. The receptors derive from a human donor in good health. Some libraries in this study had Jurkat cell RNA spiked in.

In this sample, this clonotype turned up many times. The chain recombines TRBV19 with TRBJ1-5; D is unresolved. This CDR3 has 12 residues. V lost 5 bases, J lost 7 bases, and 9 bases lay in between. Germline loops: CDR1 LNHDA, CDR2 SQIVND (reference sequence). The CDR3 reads CASSPGGQPQHF. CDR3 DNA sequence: TGTGCCAGTAGTCCCGGTGGGCAGCCCCAGCATTTT. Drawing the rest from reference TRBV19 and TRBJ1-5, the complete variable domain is DGGITQSPKYLFRKEGQNVTLSCEQNLNHDAMYWYRQDPGQGLRLIYYSQIVNDFQKGDIAEGYSVSREKKESFPLTVTSAQKNPTAFYLCASSPGGQPQHFGDGTRLSIL.

CDR3 sequence: CASSIGTPLEAFF. The CDR3 nucleotides are TGTGCCAGTAGTATCGGGACACCGCTTGAAGCTTTCTTT. This chain joins TRBV19 and TRBJ1-1; perhaps TRBD1 as D (6 bases). Germline V CDR1 and CDR2: LNHDA, SQIVND (reference sequence). V lost 3 bases and J 7 bases, leaving 12 bases between the germline ends. This CDR3 is built from 13 residues.

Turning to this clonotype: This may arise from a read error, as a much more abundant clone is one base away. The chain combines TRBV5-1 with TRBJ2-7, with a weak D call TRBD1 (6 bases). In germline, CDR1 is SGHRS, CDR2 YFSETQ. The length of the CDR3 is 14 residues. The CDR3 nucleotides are TGCGCCGGCAGTTATACAGGGCCCTCCTACGAGCAGTACTTC. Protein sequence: CAGSYTGPSYEQYF.

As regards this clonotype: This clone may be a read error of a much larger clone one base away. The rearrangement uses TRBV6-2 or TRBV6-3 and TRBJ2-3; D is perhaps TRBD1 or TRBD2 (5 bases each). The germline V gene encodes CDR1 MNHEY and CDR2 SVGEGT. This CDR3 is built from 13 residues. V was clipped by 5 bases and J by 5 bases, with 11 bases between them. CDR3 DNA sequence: TGTGCCAGCAGTCTCTGGGGGAAAGATACGCAGTATTTT. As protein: CASSLWGKDTQYF.

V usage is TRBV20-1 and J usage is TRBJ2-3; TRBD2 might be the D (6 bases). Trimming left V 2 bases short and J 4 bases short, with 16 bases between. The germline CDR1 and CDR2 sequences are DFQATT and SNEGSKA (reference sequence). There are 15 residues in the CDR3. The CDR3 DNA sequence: TGCAGTGCTAGAATGGCTAGCGATTCCCCAGATACGCAGTATTTT. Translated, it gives CSARMASDSPDTQYF.

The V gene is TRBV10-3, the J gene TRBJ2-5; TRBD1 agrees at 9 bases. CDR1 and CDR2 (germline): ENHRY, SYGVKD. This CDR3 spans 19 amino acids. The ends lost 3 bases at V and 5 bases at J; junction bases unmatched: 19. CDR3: CAISDLGVLGQGPPETQYF. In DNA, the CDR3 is TGTGCCATCAGTGATTTGGGGGTATTGGGACAGGGCCCCCCGGAGACCCAGTACTTC.

The CDR3 sequence is CSARAHRPGNTIYF. Written as DNA, the CDR3 is TGCAGTGCTAGAGCCCATCGCCCCGGAAACACCATATATTTT. The rearrangement joins TRBV20-1 to TRBJ1-3; no clear D gene. CDR1 is DFQATT and CDR2 is SNEGSKA in the germline V gene (reference sequence). V was trimmed by 1 base and J by 4 bases, leaving 11 bases between them. This CDR3 spans 14 amino acids.

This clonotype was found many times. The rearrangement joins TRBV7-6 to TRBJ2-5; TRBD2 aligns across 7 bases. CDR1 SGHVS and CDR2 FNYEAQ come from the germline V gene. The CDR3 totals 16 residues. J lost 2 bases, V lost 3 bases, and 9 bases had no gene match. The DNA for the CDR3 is TGTGCCAGCAGCTTTTCCCCAGCGGGATTGCAAGAGACCCAGTACTTC. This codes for CASSFSPAGLQETQYF.

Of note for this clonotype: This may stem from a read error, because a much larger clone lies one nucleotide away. The CDR3: CASSHNERQSF. In nucleotides, the CDR3 is TGTGCCAGCAGTCACAATGAGAGGCAGTCCTTC. The chain carries TRBV2 and TRBJ2-1; D is unclear. The V gene's germline CDR1 is SNHLY and CDR2 FYNNEI. This CDR3 region has 11 residues.

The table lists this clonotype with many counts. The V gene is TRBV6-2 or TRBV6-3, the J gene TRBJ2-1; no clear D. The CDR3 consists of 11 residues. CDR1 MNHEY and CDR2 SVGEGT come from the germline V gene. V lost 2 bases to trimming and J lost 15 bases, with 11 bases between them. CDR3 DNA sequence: TGTGCCAGCAGTTACCCCACCCTGCCGTTCTTC. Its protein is CASSYPTLPFF.

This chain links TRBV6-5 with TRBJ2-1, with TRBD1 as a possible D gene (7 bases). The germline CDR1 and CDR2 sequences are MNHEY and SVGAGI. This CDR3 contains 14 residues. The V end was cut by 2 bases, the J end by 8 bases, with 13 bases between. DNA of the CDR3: TGTGCCAGCAGTTACGGTAGCAGGGGGGATGAGCAGTTCTTC. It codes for CASSYGSRGDEQFF.

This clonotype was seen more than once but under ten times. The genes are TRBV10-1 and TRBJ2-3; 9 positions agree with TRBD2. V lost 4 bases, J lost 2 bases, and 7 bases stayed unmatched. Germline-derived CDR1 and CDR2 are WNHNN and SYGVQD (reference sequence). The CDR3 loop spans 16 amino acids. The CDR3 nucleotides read TGCGCCAGCAGTGGTTCTAGCGGGGAATACACAGATACGCAGTATTTT. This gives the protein CASSGSSGEYTDTQYF.

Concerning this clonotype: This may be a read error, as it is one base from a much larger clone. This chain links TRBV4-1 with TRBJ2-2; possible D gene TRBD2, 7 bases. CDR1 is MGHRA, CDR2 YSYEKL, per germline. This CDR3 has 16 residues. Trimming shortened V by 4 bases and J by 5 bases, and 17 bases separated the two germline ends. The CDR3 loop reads CASSREGGGGTGELFF. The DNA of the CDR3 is TGCGCCAGCAGCCGAGAGGGGGGCGGGGGTACCGGGGAGCTGTTTTTT.

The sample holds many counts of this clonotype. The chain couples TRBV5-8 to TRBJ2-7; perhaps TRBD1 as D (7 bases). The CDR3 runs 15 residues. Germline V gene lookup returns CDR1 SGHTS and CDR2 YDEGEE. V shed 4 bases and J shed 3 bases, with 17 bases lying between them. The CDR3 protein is CASSPGDSWGYEQYF. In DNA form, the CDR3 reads TGTGCCAGCAGCCCGGGGGACAGCTGGGGCTACGAGCAGTACTTC.

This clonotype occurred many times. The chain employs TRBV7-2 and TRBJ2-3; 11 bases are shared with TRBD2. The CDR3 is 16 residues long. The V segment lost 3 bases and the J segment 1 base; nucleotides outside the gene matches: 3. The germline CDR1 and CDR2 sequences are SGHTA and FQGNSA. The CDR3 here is CASSLKTSGGTDTQYF. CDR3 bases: TGTGCCAGCAGCTTGAAGACTAGCGGGGGCACAGATACGCAGTATTTT.

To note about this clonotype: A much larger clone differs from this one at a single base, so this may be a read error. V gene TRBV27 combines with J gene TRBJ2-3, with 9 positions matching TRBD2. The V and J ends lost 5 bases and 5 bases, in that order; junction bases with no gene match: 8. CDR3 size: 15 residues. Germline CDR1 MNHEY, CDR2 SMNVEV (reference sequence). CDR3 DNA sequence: TGTGCCAGCAGTATTGGGACTAGCCCGGAAGATACGCAGTATTTT. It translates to CASSIGTSPEDTQYF.

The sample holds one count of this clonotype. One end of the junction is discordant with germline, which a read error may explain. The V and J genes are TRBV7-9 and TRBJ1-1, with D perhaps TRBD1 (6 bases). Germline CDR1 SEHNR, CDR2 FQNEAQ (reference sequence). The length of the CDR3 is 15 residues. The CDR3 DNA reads TGTGCCAGCAGGGAAGGAACAGGGCGAACAGCTGAAGCTCTCTTT. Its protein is CASREGTGRTAEALF. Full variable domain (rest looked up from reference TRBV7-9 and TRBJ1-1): DTGVSQNPRHKITKRGQNVTFRCDPISEHNRLYWYRQTLGQGPEFLTYFQNEAQLEKSRLLSDRFSAERPKGSFSTLEIQRTEQGDSAMYLCASREGTGRTAEALFGQGTRLTVV.

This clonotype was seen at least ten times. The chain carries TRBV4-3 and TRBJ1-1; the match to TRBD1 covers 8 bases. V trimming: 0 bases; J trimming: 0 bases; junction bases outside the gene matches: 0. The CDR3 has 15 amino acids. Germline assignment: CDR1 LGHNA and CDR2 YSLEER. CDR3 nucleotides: TGCGCCAGCAGCCAAGACAGGGGGCTGAACACTGAAGCTTTCTTT. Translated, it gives CASSQDRGLNTEAFF.

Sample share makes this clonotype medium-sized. The chain's CDR3 is CASSTATGRLYTDTQYF. The CDR3 region has the DNA TGCGCCAGCAGCACAGCCACGGGACGGCTGTACACAGATACGCAGTATTTT. The V call is TRBV5-1, the J call TRBJ2-3; either TRBD1 or TRBD2 may fit D (5 bases each). Trimming removed 4 bases at V and 2 bases at J, with 20 bases between. The CDR3 runs 17 residues. Germline CDR1 is SGHRS and CDR2 is YFSETQ. Based on the CDR3 plus reference TRBV5-1 and TRBJ2-3, the full variable domain is KAGVTQTPRYLIKTRGQQVTLSCSPISGHRSVSWYQQTPGQGLQFLFEYFSETQRNKGNFPGRFSGRQFSNSRSEMNVSTLELGDSALYLCASSTATGRLYTDTQYFGPGTRLTVL.

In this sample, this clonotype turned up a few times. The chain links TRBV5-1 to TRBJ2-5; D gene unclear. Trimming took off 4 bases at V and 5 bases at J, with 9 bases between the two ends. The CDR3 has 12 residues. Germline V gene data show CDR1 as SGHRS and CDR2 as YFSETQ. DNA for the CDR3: TGCGCCAGCAGCCCGTGGGGTGAGACCCAGTACTTC. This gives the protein CASSPWGETQYF. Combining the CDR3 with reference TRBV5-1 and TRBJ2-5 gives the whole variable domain KAGVTQTPRYLIKTRGQQVTLSCSPISGHRSVSWYQQTPGQGLQFLFEYFSETQRNKGNFPGRFSGRQFSNSRSEMNVSTLELGDSALYLCASSPWGETQYFGPGTRLLVL.

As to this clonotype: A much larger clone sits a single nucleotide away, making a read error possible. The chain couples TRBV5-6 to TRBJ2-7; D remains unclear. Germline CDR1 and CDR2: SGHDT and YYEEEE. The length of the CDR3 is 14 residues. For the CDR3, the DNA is TGTGCCAGCAGCTTGTTTACCCAGGTCTACGGGCAGTACTTC. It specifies CASSLFTQVYGQYF.

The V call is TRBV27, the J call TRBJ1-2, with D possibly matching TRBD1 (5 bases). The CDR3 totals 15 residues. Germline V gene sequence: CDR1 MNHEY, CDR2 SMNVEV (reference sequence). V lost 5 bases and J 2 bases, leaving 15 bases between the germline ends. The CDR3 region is CASSPTPTVNYGYTF. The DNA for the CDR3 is TGTGCCAGCAGTCCTACCCCGACAGTGAACTATGGCTACACCTTC.

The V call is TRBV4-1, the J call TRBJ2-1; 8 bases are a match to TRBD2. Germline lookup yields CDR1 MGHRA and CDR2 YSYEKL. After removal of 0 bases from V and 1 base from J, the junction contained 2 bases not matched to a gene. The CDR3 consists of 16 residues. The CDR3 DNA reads TGCGCCAGCAGCCAAGAACTAGCGGTGTCCTACAATGAGCAGTTCTTC. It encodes CASSQELAVSYNEQFF.

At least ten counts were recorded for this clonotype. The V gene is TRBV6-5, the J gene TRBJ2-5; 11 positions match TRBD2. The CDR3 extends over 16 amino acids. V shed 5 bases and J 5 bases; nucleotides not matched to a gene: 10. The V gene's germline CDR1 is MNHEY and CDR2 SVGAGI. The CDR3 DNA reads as TGTGCCAGCAGTGCCCTACTAGCGGGGGTAGAGGAGACCCAGTACTTC. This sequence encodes CASSALLAGVEETQYF.

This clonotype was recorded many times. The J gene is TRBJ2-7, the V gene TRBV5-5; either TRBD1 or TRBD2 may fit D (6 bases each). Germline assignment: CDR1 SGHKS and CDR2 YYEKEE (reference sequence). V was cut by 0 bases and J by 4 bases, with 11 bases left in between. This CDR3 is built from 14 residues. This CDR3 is CASSLDGGWYEQYF. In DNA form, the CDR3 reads TGTGCCAGCAGCTTGGACGGGGGCTGGTACGAGCAGTACTTC.

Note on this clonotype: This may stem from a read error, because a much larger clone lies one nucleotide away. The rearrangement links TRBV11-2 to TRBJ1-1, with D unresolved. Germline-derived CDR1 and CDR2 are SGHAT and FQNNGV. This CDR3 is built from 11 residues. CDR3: CAGSRWAEAFF. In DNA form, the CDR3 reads TGTGCCGGCAGCCGGTGGGCTGAAGCTTTCTTT.

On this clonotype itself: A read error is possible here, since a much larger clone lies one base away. This chain's CDR3 is CASSIGTSPGDAQYF. The CDR3, as DNA: TGTGCCAGCAGTATTGGGACTAGCCCGGGAGATGCGCAGTATTTT. V usage is TRBV27 and J usage is TRBJ2-3; 9 bases agree with TRBD2. The germline V gene has CDR1 MNHEY and CDR2 SMNVEV (reference sequence). The CDR3 consists of 15 residues.

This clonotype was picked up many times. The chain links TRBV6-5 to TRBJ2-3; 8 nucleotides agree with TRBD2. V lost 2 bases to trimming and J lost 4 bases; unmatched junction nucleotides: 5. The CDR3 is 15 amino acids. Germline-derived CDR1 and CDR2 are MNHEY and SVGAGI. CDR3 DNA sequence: TGTGCCAGCAGTTACCCGGGAGGGCCCCCAGATACGCAGTATTTT. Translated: CASSYPGGPPDTQYF.

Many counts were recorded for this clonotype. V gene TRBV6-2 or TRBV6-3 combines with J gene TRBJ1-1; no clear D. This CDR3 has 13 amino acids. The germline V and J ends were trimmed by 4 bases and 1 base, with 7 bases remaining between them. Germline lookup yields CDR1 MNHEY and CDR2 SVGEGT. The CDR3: CASSFKGNTEAFF. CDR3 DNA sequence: TGTGCCAGCAGTTTCAAAGGGAACACTGAAGCTTTCTTT.

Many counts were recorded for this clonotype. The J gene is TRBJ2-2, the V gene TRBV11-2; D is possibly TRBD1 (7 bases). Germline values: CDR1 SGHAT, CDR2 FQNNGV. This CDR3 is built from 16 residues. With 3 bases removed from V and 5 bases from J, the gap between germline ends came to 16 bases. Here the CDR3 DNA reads TGTGCCAGCAGCTTTGGGTCAGGGGGACTGACCGGGGAGCTGTTTTTT. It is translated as CASSFGSGGLTGELFF.